What follows are 6 T cell receptor beta chains derived from one specimen sequenced in a study of blood T cell repertoires in COVID-19 (dated by TCRdb to about 2020). Libraries came from the immunoSEQ multiplex PCR assay. Held by TCRdb, this immuneACCESS table contains in-frame sequences only and omits some clones. Under half of the omission traces to an unresolved V gene where checked; the cause of the rest is unknown. The sample table lists roughly 63,000 clones, 70% to 80% of them with a count of one. In total, the top ten clones hold 30% to 40% of the sample. Sequenced material: peripheral blood. These receptor sequences come from a human donor in a cohort sampled during active COVID-19.

On this clone: Relative to the germline gene, one junction end is altered; a read error may explain this. The chain combines TRBV7-7 with TRBJ2-6; D possibly corresponds to TRBD1 (6 bases). CDR3 length: 15 amino acids. Germline V gene lookup returns CDR1 SSHAT and CDR2 FNYEAQ (reference sequence). CDR3 DNA sequence: TGTGCTAGCAGCCCGAGGGGGATCGGGGCCAACGTCCTGACTTTC. Its translation is CASSPRGIGANVLTF. Together with reference TRBV7-7 and TRBJ2-6, the CDR3 gives the full variable domain: GAGVSQSPRYKVTKRGQDVTLRCDPISSHATLYWYQQALGQGPEFLTYFNYEAQPDKSGLPSDRFSAERPEGSISTLTIQRTEQRDSAMYRCASSPRGIGANVLTFGAGSRLTVL.

CDR3 coding DNA: TGTGCCAGCAGCTTGGGAGTTAGGTACGAGCAGTACTTC. It codes for CASSLGVRYEQYF. V usage is TRBV11-1 and J usage is TRBJ2-7; tentatively, D is TRBD2 (5 bases). The CDR3 spans 13 residues. Germline loops: CDR1 SGHAT, CDR2 FQDESV (reference sequence). With 3 bases removed from V and 4 bases from J, the gap between germline ends came to 10 bases.

J is TRBJ1-1 and V is TRBV7-9; tentative D call: TRBD1 (5 bases). Germline assignment: CDR1 SEHNR and CDR2 FQNEAQ (reference sequence). This CDR3 has 14 amino acids. Trimming shortened V by 4 bases and J by 1 base, and 10 bases separated the two germline ends. As DNA, the CDR3 is TGTGCCAGCAGCTCGGGGGGGTCGAACACTGAAGCTTTCTTT. Its translation: CASSSGGSNTEAFF. The full variable domain, rest sourced from reference TRBV7-9 and TRBJ1-1, is DTGVSQNPRHKITKRGQNVTFRCDPISEHNRLYWYRQTLGQGPEFLTYFQNEAQLEKSRLLSDRFSAERPKGSFSTLEIQRTEQGDSAMYLCASSSGGSNTEAFFGQGTRLTVV.

The rearrangement links TRBV4-3 to TRBJ2-2; the match to TRBD2 covers 10 bases. This CDR3 contains 18 residues. The V gene end was trimmed by 4 bases and the J gene end by 0 bases; junction bases not matched to a gene: 8. Per the germline V gene, CDR1 is LGHNA and CDR2 is YSLEER. CDR3 protein: CASSPLKTSGTNTGELFF. CDR3 sequence (DNA): TGCGCCAGCAGCCCCCTAAAAACTAGCGGGACGAACACCGGGGAGCTGTTTTTT.

The chain uses TRBV5-1 and TRBJ1-2, with D unclear. Trimming shortened V by 0 bases and J by 2 bases, and 11 bases separated the two germline ends. The CDR3 has 15 residues. Germline CDR1 SGHRS, CDR2 YFSETQ. Here the CDR3 DNA reads TGCGCCAGCAGCTTGGGGTTACAGAAGAACTATGGCTACACCTTC. Its protein is CASSLGLQKNYGYTF.

The chain couples TRBV30 to TRBJ1-1; TRBD1 might be the D (5 bases). Germline V gives CDR1 GTSNPN, CDR2 SVGIG (reference sequence). The CDR3 is made up of 13 amino acids. Trimming cost V 4 bases and J 3 bases, with 12 bases left between them. The CDR3 DNA is TGTGCCTGGACGGGGGGATTTTACACTGAAGCTTTCTTT. Translation gives CAWTGGFYTEAFF.